The 28 T cell receptor beta chains given below trace back to one sample, sequenced in a study of monozygotic twins with inflammatory bowel disease. TCRdb reanalyzed the 5' RACE reads and collapses them to one entry per CDR3 protein, without DNA. This sample contains roughly 100,000 distinct CDR3 sequences. The specimen sequenced was blood. The receptors here all came from a human donor with ulcerative colitis or Crohn's disease, or a healthy co-twin of an affected twin (not recorded which).

The chain links TRBV6-1 to TRBJ2-1; the TRBD2 assignment by TCRdb is unverifiable without DNA. Looked up from germline, CDR1 is MNHNS and CDR2 is SASEGT. CDR3 length equals 14 residues. The CDR3 spells CASTLAGGYNEQFF.

This sequence joins TRBV23-1 and TRBJ2-1; the D gene TCRdb calls, TRBD1, cannot be checked with no DNA. TRBV23-1 is flagged as an ORF with uncertain function. The CDR3 covers 17 residues. The CDR3 reads CAVLGPRRGARYNEQFF.

The chain joins TRBV10-3 to TRBJ2-7; TCRdb indicates TRBD2, and absent DNA this call remains unverified. This CDR3 comprises 13 residues. Germline V gene data show CDR1 as ENHRY and CDR2 as SYGVKD. This chain's CDR3 is CAIRQSGGNEQYF.

J is TRBJ2-7 and V is TRBV7-2; TCRdb designates TRBD1, a call that cannot be tested without DNA. This CDR3 is built from 15 residues. Germline V gene sequence: CDR1 SGHTA, CDR2 FQGNSA. The CDR3 loop is CASSSAGTVSYEQYF.

The chain recombines TRBV11-1 with TRBJ2-1; the TCRdb call, TRBD1, lacks DNA for checking. The CDR3 runs 18 residues. CDR1 is SGHAT and CDR2 is FQDESV in the germline V gene (reference sequence). The CDR3 sequence: CASSSLRPGQGSYNEQFF.

The chain links TRBV6-6 to TRBJ1-3; TCRdb outputs TRBD1, but without DNA this stays unchecked. Germline V lookup: CDR1 MNHNY, CDR2 SVGAGI (reference sequence). The CDR3 contains 14 residues. The CDR3 spells CASRTGGSGNTIYF.

V gene TRBV5-1 combines with J gene TRBJ2-5; TCRdb calls TRBD2, which cannot be checked without DNA. The germline V gene encodes CDR1 SGHRS and CDR2 YFSETQ. The CDR3 loop spans 16 amino acids. The CDR3 loop reads CASSLVLAGGKETQYF.

The chain joins TRBV20-1 to TRBJ2-7. The CDR3 has 13 residues. CDR1 DFQATT and CDR2 SNEGSKA come from the germline V gene (reference sequence). Here the CDR3 reads CRATGRSSYEQYF.

This chain links TRBV5-1 with TRBJ2-5; no DNA is available, so the TRBD1 call from TCRdb remains unchecked. Germline loops: CDR1 SGHRS, CDR2 YFSETQ. This CDR3 has 15 amino acids. The CDR3 is CASSWGQGAAETQYF. Full variable domain (rest looked up from reference TRBV5-1 and TRBJ2-5): KAGVTQTPRYLIKTRGQQVTLSCSPISGHRSVSWYQQTPGQGLQFLFEYFSETQRNKGNFPGRFSGRQFSNSRSEMNVSTLELGDSALYLCASSWGQGAAETQYFGPGTRLLVL.

The gene calls are TRBV29-1 and TRBJ2-2; the TRBD1 assignment by TCRdb is unverifiable without DNA. Germline V lookup: CDR1 SQVTM, CDR2 ANQGSEA. The CDR3 runs to 14 residues. This chain's CDR3 is CSVVWGPLSGELFF.

The rearrangement uses TRBV7-2 and TRBJ2-5; TCRdb lists TRBD2, though no DNA is available to test this call. Germline V CDR1 and CDR2: SGHTA, FQGNSA. This CDR3 comprises 12 residues. CDR3 protein: CASSRLEETQYF.

This sequence joins TRBV5-1 and TRBJ2-1; the D call from TCRdb, TRBD1, cannot be confirmed without DNA. Germline assignment: CDR1 SGHRS and CDR2 YFSETQ. The CDR3 consists of 15 residues. The CDR3 sequence is CASSDRGAPYNEQFF. Full variable domain (missing parts from reference TRBV5-1 and TRBJ2-1): KAGVTQTPRYLIKTRGQQVTLSCSPISGHRSVSWYQQTPGQGLQFLFEYFSETQRNKGNFPGRFSGRQFSNSRSEMNVSTLELGDSALYLCASSDRGAPYNEQFFGPGTRLTVL.

V is TRBV5-1 and J is TRBJ2-2. The CDR3 sequence is 15 residues long. In germline, CDR1 is SGHRS, CDR2 YFSETQ. The CDR3 spells CASSLLIGNTGELFF. The entire variable domain, with the rest obtained from reference TRBV5-1 and TRBJ2-2, is as follows: KAGVTQTPRYLIKTRGQQVTLSCSPISGHRSVSWYQQTPGQGLQFLFEYFSETQRNKGNFPGRFSGRQFSNSRSEMNVSTLELGDSALYLCASSLLIGNTGELFFGEGSRLTVL.

The chain is built from TRBV6-2 or TRBV6-3 and TRBJ1-1. Looked up from germline, CDR1 is MNHEY and CDR2 is SVGEGT. This CDR3 comprises 13 residues. The CDR3 region is CASSSTVLTEAFF.

The gene calls are TRBV20-1 and TRBJ2-1; TCRdb selects TRBD1, and the lack of DNA leaves this call unchecked. Per germline, CDR1 DFQATT and CDR2 SNEGSKA (reference sequence). The CDR3 runs 12 residues. CDR3 residues: CSARGAGNEQFF.

The rearrangement joins TRBV5-1 to TRBJ1-1. CDR1 and CDR2 from the germline V gene are SGHRS and YFSETQ. CDR3 length equals 12 residues. The CDR3 sequence is CASSPDGTEAFF.

The genes are TRBV12-3 or TRBV12-4 and TRBJ2-7; TCRdb indicates TRBD1, and absent DNA this call remains unverified. CDR3 length: 13 residues. The CDR3 region is CASSGDKSYEQYF.

The chain couples TRBV7-8 to TRBJ2-7. The CDR3 sequence is 13 residues long. CDR1 and CDR2 (germline): SGHVS, FQNEAQ. This CDR3 is CASSSGQPYEQYF.

The rearrangement uses TRBV20-1 and TRBJ2-5; TCRdb proposes TRBD2, but this gene call is untestable without DNA. The germline V gene has CDR1 DFQATT and CDR2 SNEGSKA (reference sequence). The CDR3 has 13 residues. The CDR3: CSAFSGRHETQYF.

J is TRBJ2-5 and V is TRBV19. The CDR3 sequence is 13 residues long. Germline CDR1 reads LNHDA; CDR2 reads SQIVND (reference sequence). The CDR3 here is CASSIGRQETQYF.

This rearrangement joins TRBV11-3 to TRBJ2-7. Germline CDR1 reads SGHNT; CDR2 reads YENEEA. The CDR3 sequence is 15 residues long. CDR3: CASSLSTGSSYEQYF.

V usage is TRBV5-1 and J usage is TRBJ2-1. CDR1 and CDR2 from the germline V gene are SGHRS and YFSETQ. CDR3 length: 15 amino acids. The CDR3 loop is CASSLFTGSYNEQFF.

The chain carries TRBV28 and TRBJ2-7; TCRdb designates TRBD1, a call that cannot be tested without DNA. CDR1 and CDR2 from the germline V gene are MDHEN and SYDVKM. This CDR3 is built from 14 residues. CDR3 residues: CASSPALGLSEQYF.

The chain links TRBV7-3 to TRBJ2-3; lacking DNA, the TRBD1 call made by TCRdb goes unchecked. CDR3 length equals 14 residues. Looked up from germline, CDR1 is SGHTA and CDR2 is FQGTGA. The CDR3 sequence: CASSRAGNTDTQYF.

The chain is built from TRBV7-9 and TRBJ1-4; without DNA, the TCRdb call of TRBD1 cannot be checked. The CDR3 length is 15 residues. Germline assignment: CDR1 SEHNR and CDR2 FQNEAQ (reference sequence). CDR3 loop: CASSPWDSGNEKLFF.

The chain links TRBV9 to TRBJ2-7; without DNA, the TCRdb call of TRBD1 cannot be checked. CDR1 SGDLS and CDR2 YYNGEE come from the germline V gene. There are 15 residues in the CDR3. CDR3 residues: CASSAAGTGFHEQYF.

Its frequency marks this clonotype as large. The V call is TRBV16, the J call TRBJ1-4; TCRdb selects TRBD1, and the lack of DNA leaves this call unchecked. The germline V gene encodes CDR1 KGHSY and CDR2 FQNENV. This CDR3 is built from 14 residues. Here the CDR3 reads CASSPEQGVEKLFF. Together with reference TRBV16 and TRBJ1-4, the CDR3 gives the full variable domain: GEEVAQTPKHLVRGEGQKAKLYCAPIKGHSYVFWYQQVLKNEFKFLISFQNENVFDETGMPKERFSAKCLPNSPCSLEIQATKLEDSAVYFCASSPEQGVEKLFFGSGTQLSVL.

This chain connects TRBV5-1 to TRBJ2-7; with no DNA, the TCRdb D assignment of TRBD1 cannot be verified. CDR3 length: 16 residues. Germline CDR1 and CDR2: SGHRS and YFSETQ. CDR3 sequence: CASSLSGTGRAYEQYF.